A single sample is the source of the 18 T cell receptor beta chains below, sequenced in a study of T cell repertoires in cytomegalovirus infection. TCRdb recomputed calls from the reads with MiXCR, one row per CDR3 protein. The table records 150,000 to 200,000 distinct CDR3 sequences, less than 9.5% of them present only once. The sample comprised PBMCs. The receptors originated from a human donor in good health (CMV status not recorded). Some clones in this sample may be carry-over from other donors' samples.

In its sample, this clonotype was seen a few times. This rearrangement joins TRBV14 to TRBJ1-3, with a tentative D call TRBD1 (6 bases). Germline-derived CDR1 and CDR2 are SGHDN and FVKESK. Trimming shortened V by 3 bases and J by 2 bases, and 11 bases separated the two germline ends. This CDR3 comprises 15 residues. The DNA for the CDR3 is TGTGCCAGCAGCCAGGACAGAGTACCTGGAAACACCATATATTTT. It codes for CASSQDRVPGNTIYF.

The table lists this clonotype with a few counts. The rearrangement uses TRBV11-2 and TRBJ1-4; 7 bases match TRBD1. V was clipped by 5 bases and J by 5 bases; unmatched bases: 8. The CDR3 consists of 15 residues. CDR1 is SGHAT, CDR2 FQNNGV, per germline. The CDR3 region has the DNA TGTGCCAGCAGCGCTGGGACAGTAGGGAATGAAAAACTGTTTTTT. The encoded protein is CASSAGTVGNEKLFF.

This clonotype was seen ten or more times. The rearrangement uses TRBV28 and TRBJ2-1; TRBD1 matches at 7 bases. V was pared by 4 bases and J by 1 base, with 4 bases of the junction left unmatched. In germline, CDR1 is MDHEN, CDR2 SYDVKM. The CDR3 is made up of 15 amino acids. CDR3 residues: CASSSSRGSYNEQFF. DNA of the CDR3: TGTGCCAGCAGTTCTTCCAGGGGGTCCTACAATGAGCAGTTCTTC.

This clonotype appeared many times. DNA for the CDR3: TGTGCCAGCAGCCAGGTCGACTTGGGGCAGCCCCAGCATTTT. It encodes CASSQVDLGQPQHF. The chain is built from TRBV7-2 and TRBJ1-5; D is unclear. The germline CDR1 and CDR2 sequences are SGHTA and FQGNSA. Trimming cost V 5 bases and J 7 bases, with 15 bases left between them. CDR3 size: 14 residues.

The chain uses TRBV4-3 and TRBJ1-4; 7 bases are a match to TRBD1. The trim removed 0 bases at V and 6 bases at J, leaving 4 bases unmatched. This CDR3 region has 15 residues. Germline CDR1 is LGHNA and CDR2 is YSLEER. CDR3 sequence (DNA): TGCGCCAGCAGCCAAGACCGGGACAGATATGAAAAACTGTTTTTT. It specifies CASSQDRDRYEKLFF.

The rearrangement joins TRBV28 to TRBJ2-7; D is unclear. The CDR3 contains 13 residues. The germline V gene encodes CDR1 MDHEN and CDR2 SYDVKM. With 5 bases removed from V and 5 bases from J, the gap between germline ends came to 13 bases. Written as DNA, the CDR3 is TGTGCCAGCAGTCGAACGGCACCGAACGAGCAGTACTTC. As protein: CASSRTAPNEQYF.

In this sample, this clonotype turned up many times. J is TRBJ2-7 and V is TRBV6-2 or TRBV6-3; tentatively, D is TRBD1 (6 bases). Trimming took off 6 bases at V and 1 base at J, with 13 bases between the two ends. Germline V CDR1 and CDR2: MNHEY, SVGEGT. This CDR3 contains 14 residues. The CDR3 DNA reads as TGTGCCAGCAGGCAAAACAGGGATTCCTACGAGCAGTACTTC. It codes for CASRQNRDSYEQYF.

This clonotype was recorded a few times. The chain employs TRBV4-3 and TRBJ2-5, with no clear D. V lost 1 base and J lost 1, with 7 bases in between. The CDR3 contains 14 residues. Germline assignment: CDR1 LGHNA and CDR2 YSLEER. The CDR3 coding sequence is TGCGCCAGCAGCCAAGGACACCCCCAAGAGACCCAGTACTTC. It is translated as CASSQGHPQETQYF.

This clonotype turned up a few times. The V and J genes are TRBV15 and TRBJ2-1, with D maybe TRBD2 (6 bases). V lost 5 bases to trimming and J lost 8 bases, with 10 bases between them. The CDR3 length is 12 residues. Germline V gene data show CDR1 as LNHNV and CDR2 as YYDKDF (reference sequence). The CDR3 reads CATSPSDHEQFF. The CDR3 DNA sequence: TGTGCCACCAGCCCTAGCGACCATGAGCAGTTCTTC.

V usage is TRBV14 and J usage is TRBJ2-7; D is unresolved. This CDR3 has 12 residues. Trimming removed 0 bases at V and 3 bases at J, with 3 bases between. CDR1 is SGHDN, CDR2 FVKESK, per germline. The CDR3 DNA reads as TGTGCCAGCAGCCAAGATGACTACGAGCAGTACTTC. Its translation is CASSQDDYEQYF.

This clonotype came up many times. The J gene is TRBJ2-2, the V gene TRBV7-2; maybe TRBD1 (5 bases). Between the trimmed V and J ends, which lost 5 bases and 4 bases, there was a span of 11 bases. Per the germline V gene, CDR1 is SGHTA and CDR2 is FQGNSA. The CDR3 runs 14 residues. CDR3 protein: CASSPGMATGELFF. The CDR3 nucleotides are TGTGCCAGCAGCCCAGGGATGGCCACCGGGGAGCTGTTTTTT.

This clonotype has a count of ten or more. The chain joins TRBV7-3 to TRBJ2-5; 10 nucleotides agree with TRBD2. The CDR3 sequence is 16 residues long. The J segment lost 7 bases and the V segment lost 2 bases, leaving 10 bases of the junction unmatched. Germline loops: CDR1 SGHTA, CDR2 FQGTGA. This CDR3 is CASSLYASGRSATQYF. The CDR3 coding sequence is TGTGCCAGCAGCTTATACGCTAGCGGGAGATCAGCGACCCAGTACTTC. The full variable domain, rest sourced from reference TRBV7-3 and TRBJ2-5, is GAGVSQTPSNKVTEKGKYVELRCDPISGHTALYWYRQSLGQGPEFLIYFQGTGAADDSGLPNDRFFAVRPEGSVSTLKIQRTERGDSAVYLCASSLYASGRSATQYFGPGTRLLVL.

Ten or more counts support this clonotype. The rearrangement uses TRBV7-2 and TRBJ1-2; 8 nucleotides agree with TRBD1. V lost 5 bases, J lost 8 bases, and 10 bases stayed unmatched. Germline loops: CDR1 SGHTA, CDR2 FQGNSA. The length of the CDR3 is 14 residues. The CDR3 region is CASSIAGQEKGYTF. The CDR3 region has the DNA TGTGCCAGCAGCATTGCGGGACAGGAGAAGGGCTACACCTTC.

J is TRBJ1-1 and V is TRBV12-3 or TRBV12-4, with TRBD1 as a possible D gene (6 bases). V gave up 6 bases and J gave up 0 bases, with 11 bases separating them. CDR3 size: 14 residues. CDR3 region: CASRIGGVNTEAFF. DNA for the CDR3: TGTGCCAGCAGAATAGGGGGGGTGAACACTGAAGCTTTCTTT.

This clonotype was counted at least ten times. The CDR3 DNA follows: TGTGCCAGCAGCCCGGGACTCCGGGCGTTCGATGAGCAGTTCTTC. This codes for CASSPGLRAFDEQFF. The gene calls are TRBV28 and TRBJ2-1; D perhaps matches TRBD2 (6 bases). V lost 6 bases to trimming and J lost 8 bases, with 20 bases between them. The V gene's germline CDR1 is MDHEN and CDR2 SYDVKM. The CDR3 has 15 amino acids.

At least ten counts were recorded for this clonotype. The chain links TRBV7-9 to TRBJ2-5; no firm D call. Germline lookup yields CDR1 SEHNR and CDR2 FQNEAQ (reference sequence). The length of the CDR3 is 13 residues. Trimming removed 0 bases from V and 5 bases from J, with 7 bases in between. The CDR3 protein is CASSLATEETQYF. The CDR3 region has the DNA TGTGCCAGCAGCTTAGCGACGGAGGAGACCCAGTACTTC.

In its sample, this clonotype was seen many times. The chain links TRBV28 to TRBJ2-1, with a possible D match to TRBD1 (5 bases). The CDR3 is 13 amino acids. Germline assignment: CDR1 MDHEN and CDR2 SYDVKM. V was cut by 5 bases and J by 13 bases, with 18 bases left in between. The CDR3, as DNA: TGTGCCAGCAGTACTATTCGACAGTGGAAACAGTTCTTC. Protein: CASSTIRQWKQFF.

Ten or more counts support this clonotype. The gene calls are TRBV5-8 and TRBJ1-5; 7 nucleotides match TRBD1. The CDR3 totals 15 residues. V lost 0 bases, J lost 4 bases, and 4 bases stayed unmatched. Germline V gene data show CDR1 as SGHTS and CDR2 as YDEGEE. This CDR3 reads CASSLGRQGNQPQHF. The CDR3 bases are TGTGCCAGCAGCTTGGGTCGACAGGGAAATCAGCCCCAGCATTTT.